The next 8 T cell receptor beta chains were all read from a single sample in a study of spatial heterogeneity in lung cancer. TCRdb itself ran the 5' RACE reads through MiXCR, one entry per CDR3 protein. The sample contains approximately 3,100 distinct CDR3 sequences, under 15% of which appear only once. No antigens are known for them. Study conclusions and caveats: Tracking of tumor mutation counts was seen in expanded intratumoral alpha and beta TCR counts.

This sample's time point: sample taken at primary tumor resection. The starting material was lung tumor tissue, obtained at surgery. The receptors come from a male donor with early-stage non-small cell lung cancer.

This clonotype is judged medium-sized. This chain links TRBV2 with TRBJ2-4; 14 bases are shared with TRBD2. The germline V gene encodes CDR1 SNHLY and CDR2 FYNNEI. V shed 6 bases and J 15 bases; nucleotides not matched to a gene: 7. CDR3 length: 13 residues. The CDR3 coding sequence is TGTGCCAGCAGCTTGGGACTAGCGGGGGCCTGGTACTTC. Protein: CASSLGLAGAWYF.

This clonotype occurred many times. V and J are TRBV28 and TRBJ2-7; D might be TRBD1 (5 bases). The CDR3 runs to 17 residues. Trimming stripped 5 bases from V and 1 base from J, with 21 bases between. CDR1 is MDHEN, CDR2 SYDVKM, per germline. CDR3: CASSGRRVISVSYEQYF. The CDR3 bases are TGTGCCAGCAGTGGCCGCAGGGTCATATCAGTTTCCTACGAGCAGTACTTC.

By frequency in the sample, this clonotype is medium-sized. The chain couples TRBV29-1 to TRBJ2-7, with 9 positions matching TRBD1. Germline V gene sequence: CDR1 SQVTM, CDR2 ANQGSEA. The CDR3 spans 14 residues. Trimming cost V 5 bases and J 0 bases; bases outside gene matches: 5. The CDR3 spells CSVRDRASSYEQYF. In DNA form, the CDR3 reads TGCAGCGTTCGGGACAGGGCTAGCTCCTACGAGCAGTACTTC.

The chain uses TRBV4-2 and TRBJ2-5; the D is unclear. The CDR3 sequence is 13 residues long. CDR1 and CDR2 from the germline V gene are LGHNA and YNFKEQ. V was pared by 4 bases and J by 2 bases, with 8 bases between. The CDR3 region is CASSLFQQETQYF. The DNA of the CDR3 is TGTGCCAGCAGCCTGTTCCAACAAGAGACCCAGTACTTC.

This clonotype was recorded at least ten times. The CDR3 reads CSASGEQETQYF. The DNA for the CDR3 is TGCAGTGCTTCCGGGGAACAAGAGACCCAGTACTTC. The chain has TRBV20-1 and TRBJ2-5; D may be TRBD2 (5 bases). Germline loops: CDR1 DFQATT, CDR2 SNEGSKA (reference sequence). The CDR3 length is 12 residues. Trimming shortened V by 5 bases and J by 2 bases, and 9 bases separated the two germline ends.

This clonotype qualifies as medium-sized. J is TRBJ2-1 and V is TRBV3-1; D not resolved. V lost 0 bases to trimming and J lost 4 bases, with 13 bases between them. This CDR3 comprises 16 residues. Germline V lookup: CDR1 LGHDT, CDR2 YNNKEL (reference sequence). CDR3 protein: CASSQDAWPPYNEQFF. The CDR3, as DNA: TGTGCCAGCAGCCAAGATGCCTGGCCCCCTTACAATGAGCAGTTCTTC.

This clonotype is medium-sized (0.01 to 0.1%) by share. The rearrangement links TRBV7-2 to TRBJ2-1; D possibly corresponds to TRBD2 (6 bases). The CDR3 totals 14 residues. Germline CDR1 and CDR2: SGHTA and FQGNSA. Trimming cost V 3 bases and J 9 bases, with 15 bases left between them. In DNA form, the CDR3 reads TGTGCCAGCAGCTTTAATCGAGCCGGGGGTGAGCAGTTCTTC. Protein product: CASSFNRAGGEQFF.

By share, this clonotype ranks as medium-sized. V usage is TRBV4-2 and J usage is TRBJ2-2; 10 bases map to TRBD1. This CDR3 spans 17 amino acids. With V trimmed by 1 base and J by 1 base, 3 bases remained unmatched. Germline CDR1 and CDR2: LGHNA and YNFKEQ. CDR3 residues: CASSQGGTGENTGELFF. In DNA, the CDR3 is TGTGCCAGCAGCCAAGGCGGGACAGGGGAGAACACCGGGGAGCTGTTTTTT.